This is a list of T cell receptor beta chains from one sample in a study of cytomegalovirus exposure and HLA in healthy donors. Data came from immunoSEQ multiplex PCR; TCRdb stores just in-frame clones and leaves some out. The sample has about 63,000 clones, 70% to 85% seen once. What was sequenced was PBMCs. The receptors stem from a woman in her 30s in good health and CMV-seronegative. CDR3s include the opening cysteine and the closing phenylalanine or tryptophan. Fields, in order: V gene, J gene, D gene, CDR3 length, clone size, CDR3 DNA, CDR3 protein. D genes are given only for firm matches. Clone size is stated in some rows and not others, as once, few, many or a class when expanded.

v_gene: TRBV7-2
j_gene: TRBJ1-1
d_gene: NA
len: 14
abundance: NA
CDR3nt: TGTGCCAGCAGCGCTCGACAGGAGAACACTGAAGCTTTCTTT
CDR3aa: CASSARQENTEAFF

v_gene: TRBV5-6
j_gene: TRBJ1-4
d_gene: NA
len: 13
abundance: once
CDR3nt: TGTGCCAGCAGCTTAGAGGGTGATGAAAAACTGTTTTTT
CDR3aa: CASSLEGDEKLFF

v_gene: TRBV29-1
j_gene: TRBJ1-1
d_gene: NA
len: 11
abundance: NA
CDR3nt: TGCAGCGTTGTCCCGGAGAATGAAGCTTTCTTT
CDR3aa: CSVVPENEAFF

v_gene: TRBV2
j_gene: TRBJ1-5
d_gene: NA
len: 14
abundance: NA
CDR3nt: TGTGCCAGCAGCGACACCTATAGCAATCAGCCCCAGCATTTT
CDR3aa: CASSDTYSNQPQHF

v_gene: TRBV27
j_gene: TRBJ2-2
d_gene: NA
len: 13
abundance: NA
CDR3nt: TGTGCCAGCACCTTCGGGGGCACCGGGGAGCTGTTTTTT
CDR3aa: CASTFGGTGELFF

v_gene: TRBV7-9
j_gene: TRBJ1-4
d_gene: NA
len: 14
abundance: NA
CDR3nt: TGTGCCAGCGGCAATCCGGGGAAGGGAGAAAAACTGTTTTTT
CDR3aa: CASGNPGKGEKLFF

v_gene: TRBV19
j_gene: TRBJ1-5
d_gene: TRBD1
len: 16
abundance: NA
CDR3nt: TGTGCCAGTAGGCCGGACAGGGGGCGTTCGAATCAGCCCCAGCATTTT
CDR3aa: CASRPDRGRSNQPQHF

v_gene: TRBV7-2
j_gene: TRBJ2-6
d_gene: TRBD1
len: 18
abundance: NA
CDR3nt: TGTGCCAGCAGCCAGAGGGGGCCAGGGGGCGCCGGGGCCAACGTCCTGACTTTC
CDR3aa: CASSQRGPGGAGANVLTF

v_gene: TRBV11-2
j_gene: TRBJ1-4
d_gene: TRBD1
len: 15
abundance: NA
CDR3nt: TGTGCCAGCAGCTTAGACGGGACAGGGGGCGCAAAACTGTTTTTT
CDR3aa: CASSLDGTGGAKLFF

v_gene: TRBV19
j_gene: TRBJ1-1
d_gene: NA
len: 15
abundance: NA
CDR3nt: TGTGCCAGTAGTATCCGGGGGGAGGTAAACACTGAAGCTTTCTTT
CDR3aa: CASSIRGEVNTEAFF

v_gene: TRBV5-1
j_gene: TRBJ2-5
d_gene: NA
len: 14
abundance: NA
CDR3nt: TGCGCCAGCAGCTTGGACAGGGGAGGTGAGACCCAGTACTTC
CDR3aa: CASSLDRGGETQYF

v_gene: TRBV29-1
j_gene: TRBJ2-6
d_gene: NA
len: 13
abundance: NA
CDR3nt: TGCAGCGTTTCCTTCTCTGGGGCCAACGTCCTGACTTTC
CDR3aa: CSVSFSGANVLTF

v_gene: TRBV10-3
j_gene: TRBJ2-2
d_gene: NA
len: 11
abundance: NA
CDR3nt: TGTGCCATCGGAGCCACCGGGGAGCTGTTTTTT
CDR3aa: CAIGATGELFF

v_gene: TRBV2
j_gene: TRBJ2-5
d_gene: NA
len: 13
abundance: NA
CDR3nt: TGTGCCAGCAGGGTGGGGGGTAAGGAGACCCAGTACTTC
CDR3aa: CASRVGGKETQYF

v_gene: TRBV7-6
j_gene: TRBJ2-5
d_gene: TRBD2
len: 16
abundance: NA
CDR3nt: TGTGCCAGCAGCTTAAGGCGGGGGGCAGGGAGAGAGACCCAGTACTTC
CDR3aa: CASSLRRGAGRETQYF

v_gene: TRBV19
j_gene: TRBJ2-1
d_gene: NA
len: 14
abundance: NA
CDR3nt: TGTGCCAGTAGTGGGGCCGGGTCCTACAATGAGCAGTTCTTC
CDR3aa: CASSGAGSYNEQFF

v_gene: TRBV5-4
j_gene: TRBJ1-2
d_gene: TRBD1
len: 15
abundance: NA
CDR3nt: TGTGCCAGCAGCTTCCCGGGACAGGGGTTGGGTGGCTACACCTTC
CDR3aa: CASSFPGQGLGGYTF

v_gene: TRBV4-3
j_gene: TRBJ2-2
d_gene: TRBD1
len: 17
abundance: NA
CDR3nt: TGCGCCAGCAGCCAATATGGGGGGACAGGGGTTACCGGGGAGCTGTTTTTT
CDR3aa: CASSQYGGTGVTGELFF

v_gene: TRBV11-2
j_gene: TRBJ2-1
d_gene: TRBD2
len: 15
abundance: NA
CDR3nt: TGTGCCAGCAGCTCTATTAGCGGGGCCTACAATGAGCAGTTCTTC
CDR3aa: CASSSISGAYNEQFF

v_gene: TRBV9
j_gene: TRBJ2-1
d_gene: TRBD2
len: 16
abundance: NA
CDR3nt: TGTGCCAGCAGCGATCTTAGCGGGAGGGGGTATAGTGAGCAGTTCTTC
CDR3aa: CASSDLSGRGYSEQFF

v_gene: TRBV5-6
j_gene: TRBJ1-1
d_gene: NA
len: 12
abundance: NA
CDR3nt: TGTGCCAGCAGCTTGGCCGGGGATGAAGCTTTCTTT
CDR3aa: CASSLAGDEAFF

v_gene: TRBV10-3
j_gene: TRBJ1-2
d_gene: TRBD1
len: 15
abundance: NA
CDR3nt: TGTGCCATCAAAGCCGGGACAGCTACTAACTATGGCTACACCTTC
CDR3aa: CAIKAGTATNYGYTF

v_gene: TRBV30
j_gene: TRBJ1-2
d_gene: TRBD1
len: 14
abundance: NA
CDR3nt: TGTGCCTGGAGTGTTTTGACAGGGGGACTAAGCTACACCTTC
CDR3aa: CAWSVLTGGLSYTF

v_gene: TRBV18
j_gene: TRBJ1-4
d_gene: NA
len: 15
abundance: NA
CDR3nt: TGTGCCAGCTCACCACAAGGGGGAAGTCATGAAAAACTGTTTTTT
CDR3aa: CASSPQGGSHEKLFF

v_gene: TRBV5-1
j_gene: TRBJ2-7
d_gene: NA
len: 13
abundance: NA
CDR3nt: TGCGCCAGCAGCGGAGGGACAGCCTACGAGCAGTACTTC
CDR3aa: CASSGGTAYEQYF

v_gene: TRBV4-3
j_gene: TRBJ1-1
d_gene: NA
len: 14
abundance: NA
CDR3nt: TGCGCCAGCAGCCAAGAAGGCCCCGCGGGTGAAGCTTTCTTT
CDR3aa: CASSQEGPAGEAFF

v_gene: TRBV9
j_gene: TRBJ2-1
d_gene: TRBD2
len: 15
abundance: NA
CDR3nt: TGTGCCAGCAGCCCAAATAGACTAGCGTACAATGAGCAGTTCTTC
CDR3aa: CASSPNRLAYNEQFF

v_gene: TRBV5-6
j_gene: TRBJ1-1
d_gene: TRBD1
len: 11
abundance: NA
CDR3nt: TGTGCCAGCAGCCGGACAGGGATGGCTTTCTTT
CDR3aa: CASSRTGMAFF

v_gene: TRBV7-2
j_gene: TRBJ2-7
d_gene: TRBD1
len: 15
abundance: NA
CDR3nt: TGTGCCAGCAGCTTAAGTGGGACAGGGGGCTACGAGCAGTACTTC
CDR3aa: CASSLSGTGGYEQYF

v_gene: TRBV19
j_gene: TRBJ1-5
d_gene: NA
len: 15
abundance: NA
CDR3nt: TGTGCCAGTAGTCCCCGGGACATTAGCAATCAGCCCCAGCATTTT
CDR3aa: CASSPRDISNQPQHF

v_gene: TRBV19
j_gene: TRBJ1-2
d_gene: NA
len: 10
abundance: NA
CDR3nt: TGTGCCACCCGGGGTGGGGGCCCCACCTTC
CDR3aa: CATRGGGPTF

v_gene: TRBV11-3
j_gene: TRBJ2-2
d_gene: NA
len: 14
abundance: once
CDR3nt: TGTGCCAGCAAGGAGGGCCTGCACACCGGGGAGCTGTTTTTT
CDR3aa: CASKEGLHTGELFF

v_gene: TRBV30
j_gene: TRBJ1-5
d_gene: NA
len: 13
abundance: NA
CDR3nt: TGTGCCTGGAGTGGGGGGCTGGACCAGCCCCAGCATTTT
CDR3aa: CAWSGGLDQPQHF

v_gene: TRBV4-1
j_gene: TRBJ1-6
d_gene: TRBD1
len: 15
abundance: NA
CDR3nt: TGCGCCAGCAGCCAACCGGGACAGGGGAATTCACCCCTCCACTTT
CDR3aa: CASSQPGQGNSPLHF

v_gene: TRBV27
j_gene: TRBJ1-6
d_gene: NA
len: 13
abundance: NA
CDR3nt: TGTGCCAGCAGTCCCCAGGGGCGGGGGCCCCTCCACTTT
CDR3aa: CASSPQGRGPLHF

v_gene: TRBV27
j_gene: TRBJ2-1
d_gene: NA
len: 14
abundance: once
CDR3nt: TGTGCCAGCAGTTTACCAGGGACCTACAATGAGCAGTTCTTC
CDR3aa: CASSLPGTYNEQFF

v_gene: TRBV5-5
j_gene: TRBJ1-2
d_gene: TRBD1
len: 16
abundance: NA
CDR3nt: TGTGCCAGCAGCTTGGGACCGAGAGGGGGCCCCTATGGCTACACCTTC
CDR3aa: CASSLGPRGGPYGYTF

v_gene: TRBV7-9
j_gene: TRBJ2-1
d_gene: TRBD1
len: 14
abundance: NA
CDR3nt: TGTGCCAGCAGCTCACGGACAGGGTACAATGAGCAGTTCTTC
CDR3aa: CASSSRTGYNEQFF

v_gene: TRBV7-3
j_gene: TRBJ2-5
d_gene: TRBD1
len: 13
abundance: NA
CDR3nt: TGTGCCAGCAGCTCACAGGGGCGCGAGACCCAGTACTTC
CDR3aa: CASSSQGRETQYF

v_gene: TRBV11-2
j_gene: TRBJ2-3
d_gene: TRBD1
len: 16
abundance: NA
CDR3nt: TGTGCCAGCAGCTTAGACGGGACAGGGCCAACAGATACGCAGTATTTT
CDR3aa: CASSLDGTGPTDTQYF

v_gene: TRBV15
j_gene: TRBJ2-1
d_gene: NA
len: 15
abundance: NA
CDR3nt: TGTGCCACCAGCAGAGCCCCGGTTCACCTTAATGAGCAGTTCTTC
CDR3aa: CATSRAPVHLNEQFF